The 28 T cell receptor beta chains reported below all come from one sample, sequenced in a study of blood T cells in healthy people across ages. Primed by a sample-barcoded 5' primer and a J-beta primer mix, a second PCR proceeded for about 7 to 11 cycles. TCRdb used MiXCR to reprocess the 5' RACE reads, holding one entry per CDR3 protein. The table lists around 670,000 distinct CDR3 sequences, approximately 30% of them singletons, with more than 15% in the top ten. What was sequenced was blood. The receptors here all came from a woman of 80 years or more in good health.

The genes are TRBV4-2 and TRBJ1-6; the D is unclear. V dropped 2 bases and J dropped 9 bases, with 8 bases sitting between them. The CDR3 contains 13 residues. Germline V gene sequence: CDR1 LGHNA, CDR2 YNFKEQ. Here the CDR3 DNA reads TGTGCCAGCAGCCAAATCGTCGGTTCACCCCTCCACTTT. Its translation is CASSQIVGSPLHF.

A note on this clonotype: A much larger clonotype is one base distant, so this may be a read error. The chain has TRBV20-1 and TRBJ1-1; D may be TRBD1 (5 bases). From germline, CDR1 is DFQATT and CDR2 SNEGSKA (reference sequence). The CDR3 has 13 amino acids. The V and J ends lost 0 bases and 11 bases respectively, with 16 bases between them. This chain's CDR3 is CSARDPGRASAFF. CDR3 nucleotides: TGCAGTGCTAGAGATCCAGGCAGGGCCTCGGCTTTCTTT.

This clonotype was detected many times. The V gene is TRBV7-3, the J gene TRBJ2-5; D assignment may be TRBD1 or TRBD2 (5 bases each). CDR3 length equals 13 residues. Trimming removed 4 bases at V and 5 bases at J, with 11 bases between. Germline loops: CDR1 SGHTA, CDR2 FQGTGA. DNA of the CDR3: TGTGCCAGCAGCTCAGAGGGGATCGAGACCCAGTACTTC. Translated, it gives CASSSEGIETQYF.

The genes are TRBV7-9 and TRBJ2-5; 7 bases fit TRBD1. Trimming at V came to 5 bases and at J to 7 bases, leaving 7 bases not matched to a gene. CDR1 is SEHNR and CDR2 is FQNEAQ in the germline V gene (reference sequence). The CDR3 spans 13 residues. This CDR3 is CASSQDRDGTQYF. The CDR3 region has the DNA TGTGCCAGCAGCCAAGACAGGGACGGGACCCAGTACTTC.

This clonotype was counted a few times. The V and J genes are TRBV20-1 and TRBJ2-5; D is unclear. The CDR3 loop spans 11 amino acids. Germline V gives CDR1 DFQATT, CDR2 SNEGSKA (reference sequence). CDR3 amino acids: CRAGEQETQYF. CDR3 sequence (DNA): TGCAGGGCTGGAGAGCAAGAGACCCAGTACTTC.

This clonotype was seen a handful of times. In DNA form, the CDR3 reads TGTGCCAGCAGCCAAGGGAGTAGGACAGGGGGCACAGATACGCAGTATTTT. Translation: CASSQGSRTGGTDTQYF. The chain recombines TRBV4-2 with TRBJ2-3; 9 nucleotides align to TRBD1. This CDR3 is built from 17 residues. Germline V gives CDR1 LGHNA, CDR2 YNFKEQ. V was pared by 1 base and J by 1 base, with 6 bases of the junction left unmatched.

Remarks on this clonotype: A read error may account for a junction end that differs from germline. V and J are TRBV20-1 and TRBJ2-1; 10 nucleotides line up with TRBD1. The V gene's germline CDR1 is DFQATT and CDR2 SNEGSKA (reference sequence). The CDR3 is 15 residues long. CDR3 coding DNA: TGCAGTGATAGAGACTTGGGACAGGGGCCAGGAGGCTGCACCTTC. This gives the protein CSDRDLGQGPGGCTF.

Relative to its sample, this clonotype is medium-sized. This sequence joins TRBV29-1 and TRBJ2-7; a possible D gene is TRBD1 (5 bases). The germline V gene encodes CDR1 SQVTM and CDR2 ANQGSEA. Trimming removed 3 bases at V and 5 bases at J, with 11 bases between. This CDR3 spans 12 amino acids. The CDR3 reads CSVDQGIHEQYF. The DNA of the CDR3 is TGCAGCGTTGATCAGGGAATCCACGAGCAGTACTTC.

This chain uses TRBV30 with TRBJ1-1; D remains ambiguous. V lost 0 bases and J lost 8, with 10 bases in between. CDR1 GTSNPN and CDR2 SVGIG come from the germline V gene (reference sequence). CDR3 size: 12 residues. DNA of the CDR3: TGTGCCTGGAGTGTACGGGCCGCGGAAGCTTTCTTT. Translation: CAWSVRAAEAFF.

The chain has TRBV11-3 and TRBJ2-2; 8 bases map to TRBD1. The V and J ends lost 5 bases and 3 bases, in that order; junction bases with no gene match: 5. CDR1 and CDR2 (germline): SGHNT, YENEEA. This CDR3 has 15 residues. The CDR3 loop reads CASSPGGIDTGELFF. Here the CDR3 DNA reads TGTGCCAGCAGCCCAGGGGGCATCGACACCGGGGAGCTGTTTTTT.

This clonotype was picked up many times. CDR3 residues: CASKEEPQSGIQYF. The CDR3 bases are TGTGCCAGCAAGGAGGAACCACAGTCCGGCATTCAGTACTTC. This chain joins TRBV7-2 and TRBJ2-4; D may be TRBD2 (5 bases). Trimming removed 7 bases from V and 9 bases from J, with 19 bases in between. Germline CDR1 is SGHTA and CDR2 is FQGNSA. CDR3 length equals 14 residues.

This clonotype came up a few times. A much bigger clone sits one base away, suggesting this may be a read error. This sequence joins TRBV12-3 or TRBV12-4 and TRBJ2-3; TRBD1 matches at 7 bases. V lost 3 bases to trimming and J lost 4 bases; unmatched junction nucleotides: 4. This CDR3 is built from 14 residues. CDR3 in DNA: TGTGCCAGCAGTTTGACAGGGAGATCAGATACGCAGTATTTT. Translated: CASSLTGRSDTQYF.

In its sample, this clonotype was seen many times. This chain joins TRBV3-1 and TRBJ2-2, with D possibly being TRBD1 (6 bases). V was shortened by 0 bases and J by 0 bases, with 14 bases between the two germline ends. The CDR3 sequence is 18 residues long. From germline, CDR1 is LGHDT and CDR2 YNNKEL (reference sequence). The DNA for the CDR3 is TGTGCCAGCAGCCAAGATTGGGCAGGGGTTACGAACACCGGGGAGCTGTTTTTT. It encodes CASSQDWAGVTNTGELFF.

In this sample, this clonotype turned up a few times. This chain's CDR3 is CASSNGDRGDEKLFF. CDR3 nucleotides: TGTGCCAGCAGCAACGGCGACAGGGGGGATGAAAAACTGTTTTTT. The V call is TRBV21-1, the J call TRBJ1-4; the table's D gene call, TRBD1, was not cross checked with the DNA. TRBV21-1 is a pseudogene segment. The CDR3 has 15 amino acids.

This clonotype was found a few times. The chain has TRBV11-2 and TRBJ1-1; TRBD1 matches at 8 bases. This CDR3 comprises 18 residues. V was clipped by 5 bases and J by 3 bases; unmatched bases: 17. CDR1 and CDR2 from the germline V gene are SGHAT and FQNNGV. CDR3 bases: TGTGCCAGCAGCCCCTCCGCGGGACAGGTCCGTCTTTACACTGAAGCTTTCTTT. Encoded protein: CASSPSAGQVRLYTEAFF.

The chain carries TRBV5-1 and TRBJ2-3; the match to TRBD1 covers 9 bases. V lost 4 bases, J lost 1 base, and 7 bases stayed unmatched. Germline-derived CDR1 and CDR2 are SGHRS and YFSETQ. This CDR3 is built from 16 residues. The CDR3 loop is CASSTGQGRGTDTQYF. In DNA form, the CDR3 reads TGCGCCAGCAGCACGGGACAGGGAAGGGGCACAGATACGCAGTATTTT. Using reference TRBV5-1 and TRBJ2-3 for the parts outside the CDR3, the full variable domain is KAGVTQTPRYLIKTRGQQVTLSCSPISGHRSVSWYQQTPGQGLQFLFEYFSETQRNKGNFPGRFSGRQFSNSRSEMNVSTLELGDSALYLCASSTGQGRGTDTQYFGPGTRLTVL.

This clonotype was seen repeatedly, ten times or more. The chain uses TRBV10-3 and TRBJ1-5, with 9 bases identical to TRBD1. After removal of 4 bases from V and 4 bases from J, the junction contained 2 bases not matched to a gene. This CDR3 contains 14 residues. Germline loops: CDR1 ENHRY, CDR2 SYGVKD. CDR3 DNA: TGTGCCATCAGTGGTGGACAGGGGAATCAGCCCCAGCATTTT. Protein product: CAISGGQGNQPQHF.

The genes are TRBV7-9 and TRBJ2-1; D is perhaps TRBD1 or TRBD2 (6 bases each). V was trimmed by 1 base and J by 13 bases, leaving 17 bases between them. The CDR3 is 14 residues long. Germline lookup yields CDR1 SEHNR and CDR2 FQNEAQ (reference sequence). CDR3 sequence: CASSLVTEGETQFF. DNA of the CDR3: TGTGCCAGCAGCTTAGTCACGGAGGGGGAGACCCAGTTCTTC. Combining the CDR3 with reference TRBV7-9 and TRBJ2-1 gives the whole variable domain DTGVSQNPRHKITKRGQNVTFRCDPISEHNRLYWYRQTLGQGPEFLTYFQNEAQLEKSRLLSDRFSAERPKGSFSTLEIQRTEQGDSAMYLCASSLVTEGETQFFGPGTRLTVL.

V gene TRBV11-1 combines with J gene TRBJ1-1, with D hard to call. The CDR3 is 13 amino acids. V lost 6 bases and J lost 3, with 11 bases in between. The germline CDR1 and CDR2 sequences are SGHAT and FQDESV (reference sequence). The CDR3 sequence is CASSWNRDTEAFF. The CDR3 DNA sequence: TGTGCCAGCAGTTGGAACCGGGACACTGAAGCTTTCTTT.

This clonotype was seen ten or more times. The genes are TRBV7-2 and TRBJ2-3, with D tentatively TRBD1 (7 bases). V was cut by 1 base and J by 4 bases, with 12 bases left in between. This CDR3 spans 15 amino acids. Germline lookup yields CDR1 SGHTA and CDR2 FQGNSA. DNA for the CDR3: TGTGCCAGCAGCTTAGGTGGCAGGGGGGCAGATACGCAGTATTTT. It specifies CASSLGGRGADTQYF.

This clonotype was seen only once. The V and J genes are TRBV7-6 and TRBJ2-1, with D perhaps assigned TRBD1 or TRBD2 (5 bases each). This CDR3 has 16 residues. Looked up from germline, CDR1 is SGHVS and CDR2 is FNYEAQ. V shed 5 bases and J shed 5 bases, with 19 bases lying between them. The CDR3 DNA reads TGTGCCAGCAGCCTATCTGCCGGGGCACCCAACAATGAGCAGTTCTTC. Encoded protein: CASSLSAGAPNNEQFF.

This clonotype was recorded a few times. This rearrangement joins TRBV9 to TRBJ1-3; 7 bases agree with TRBD1. This CDR3 comprises 16 residues. Trimming removed 3 bases from V and 4 bases from J; junction bases left unmatched: 10. CDR1 is SGDLS and CDR2 is YYNGEE in the germline V gene. CDR3 in amino acids: CASSARPTGIGNTIYF. The DNA of the CDR3 is TGTGCCAGCAGCGCCCGTCCGACAGGGATCGGAAACACCATATATTTT.

This clonotype was observed at least ten times. The V gene is TRBV7-2, the J gene TRBJ1-5; TRBD1 aligns across 12 bases. The germline CDR1 and CDR2 sequences are SGHTA and FQGNSA. The ends lost 2 bases at V and 5 bases at J; junction bases unmatched: 4. This CDR3 is 16 amino acids long. The DNA of the CDR3 is TGTGCCAGCAGCTTAACCGGGACAGGGGGCCATCAGCCCCAGCATTTT. Residues: CASSLTGTGGHQPQHF.

With respect to this clonotype: A read error may explain this, as a much larger clone is one base away. V usage is TRBV12-3 or TRBV12-4 and J usage is TRBJ2-1; possibly TRBD2 for D (5 bases). The end of the DNA fits TRBJ2-7 better, so the J call may be wrong. This CDR3 has 13 residues. CDR3 coding DNA: TGTGCCAGCAGTCCTAGGACTCCAAATGAGCAGTACTTC. It is translated as CASSPRTPNEQYF.

This clonotype has a handful of counts. This chain uses TRBV20-1 with TRBJ2-3; D remains unclear. V dropped 2 bases and J dropped 5 bases, with 26 bases sitting between them. The CDR3 spans 18 residues. Germline V CDR1 and CDR2: DFQATT, SNEGSKA (reference sequence). CDR3 DNA sequence: TGCAGTGCTAGATCTTACCGTGCCACGGCCACCGAAAGAGATACGCAGTATTTT. Its protein product is CSARSYRATATERDTQYF.

The V call is TRBV5-1, the J call TRBJ1-6; 9 positions agree with TRBD1. In germline, CDR1 is SGHRS, CDR2 YFSETQ. CDR3 length equals 14 residues. Trimming at V came to 0 bases and at J to 9 bases, leaving 1 base not matched to a gene. The CDR3 loop reads CASSLGDRVSPLHF. Here the CDR3 DNA reads TGCGCCAGCAGCTTGGGGGACAGGGTTTCACCCCTCCACTTT.

This clonotype showed up just a few times. V gene TRBV6-1 combines with J gene TRBJ2-7, with TRBD1 matching 11 bases. CDR3 size: 15 residues. Germline CDR1 and CDR2: MNHNS and SASEGT. V trimming: 6 bases; J trimming: 3 bases; junction bases outside the gene matches: 7. In DNA, the CDR3 is TGTGCCAGCAGGGAGCCCGGGACAGGGGGCTACGAGCAGTACTTC. Its translation is CASREPGTGGYEQYF.

This clonotype was seen a few times. V is TRBV6-2 or TRBV6-3 and J is TRBJ1-2, with D possibly TRBD1 on 6 matching bases. Looked up from germline, CDR1 is MNHEY and CDR2 is SVGEGT. V lost 4 bases and J lost 12, with 18 bases in between. This CDR3 is built from 13 residues. CDR3 region: CASSWQLYRDNTF. In DNA form, the CDR3 reads TGTGCCAGCAGTTGGCAACTCTACAGGGATAACACCTTC.